Presented here are 21 T cell receptor beta chains from one specimen sequenced in a study of cytomegalovirus exposure and HLA in healthy donors. PCR amplification relied on 60 Vbeta primers (plus 13 Jbeta primers). The table came from immunoSEQ multiplex PCR; TCRdb's copy has only in-frame clones and leaves some out. The profile shows 300,000 or so clones, around four fifths of them singletons. Sequencing was done on a sample of PBMCs. Receptors were obtained from a woman aged 35 to 49 in good health and CMV-seropositive.

The CDR3 DNA reads TGTGCCAGCGTTAGCGGGAGGGCCGGCACCGGGGAGCTGTTTTTT. Encoded protein: CASVSGRAGTGELFF. The chain uses TRBV7-8 and TRBJ2-2, with 11 bases that match TRBD2. CDR1 and CDR2 (germline): SGHVS, FQNEAQ. Germline trimming cut 8 bases from V and 4 bases from J; bases unmatched to any gene: 6. This CDR3 spans 15 amino acids.

V usage is TRBV29-1 and J usage is TRBJ2-2, with 10 bases that match TRBD1. The V gene's germline CDR1 is SQVTM and CDR2 ANQGSEA. CDR3 length equals 14 residues. V shed 2 bases and J 5 bases; nucleotides not matched to a gene: 2. The CDR3 protein is CSVEKGQGTGELFF. The CDR3, as DNA: TGCAGCGTTGAAAAGGGACAGGGGACCGGGGAGCTGTTTTTT.

CDR3 DNA sequence: TGTGCCAGCAGTTTAATAGGGGGAGATGGGATCAACGAGCAGTACTTC. It encodes CASSLIGGDGINEQYF. This chain uses TRBV27 with TRBJ2-7, with TRBD1 as a possible D gene (6 bases). Germline V CDR1 and CDR2: MNHEY, SMNVEV (reference sequence). The CDR3 is 16 residues long. V shed 2 bases and J shed 5 bases, with 19 bases lying between them.

The V gene is TRBV6-1, the J gene TRBJ1-2; 9 bases map to TRBD1. The V gene's germline CDR1 is MNHNS and CDR2 SASEGT. CDR3 length: 14 amino acids. V lost 1 base to trimming and J lost 4 bases; unmatched junction nucleotides: 1. CDR3 residues: CASSEGDRAYGYTF. In nucleotides, the CDR3 is TGTGCCAGCAGTGAAGGGGACAGGGCCTATGGCTACACCTTC.

The rearrangement links TRBV18 to TRBJ2-5, with D uncertain. This CDR3 contains 14 residues. The germline gives CDR1 KGHSH, CDR2 LQKENI. V gave up 8 bases and J gave up 2 bases, with 15 bases separating them. This chain's CDR3 is CASASQEAQETQYF. CDR3 coding DNA: TGTGCCAGCGCATCACAAGAAGCTCAAGAGACCCAGTACTTC.

As for this clone: Germline is not matched at one junction end, which may reflect a read error. V is TRBV11-2 and J is TRBJ2-7; D is possibly TRBD2 (5 bases). The germline gives CDR1 SGHAT, CDR2 FQNNGV. The CDR3 contains 15 residues. CDR3 DNA: TGTGCCAGCAGCTTAGATCCTAGGTCCGCCGGGAACATCGCCTTC. Encoded protein: CASSLDPRSAGNIAF.

V usage is TRBV7-8 and J usage is TRBJ2-2; possible D gene TRBD2, 5 bases. This CDR3 spans 15 amino acids. V lost 2 bases and J 4 bases, leaving 11 bases between the germline ends. Germline CDR1 reads SGHVS; CDR2 reads FQNEAQ. CDR3 DNA sequence: TGTGCCAGCAGCTTACCACTAGGATCCACCGGGGAGCTGTTTTTT. Translating it yields CASSLPLGSTGELFF.

This clone was observed once. The rearrangement uses TRBV30 and TRBJ2-2; 11 nucleotides match TRBD2. The CDR3 length is 16 residues. Germline V gene data show CDR1 as GTSNPN and CDR2 as SVGIG (reference sequence). V dropped 2 bases and J dropped 4; count of bases not matched to a gene: 6. CDR3 in amino acids: CAWSLLAGEPTGELFF. The CDR3 DNA is TGTGCCTGGAGTTTACTAGCGGGAGAACCCACCGGGGAGCTGTTTTTT.

V gene TRBV29-1 combines with J gene TRBJ1-1; D might be TRBD1 (6 bases). Germline CDR1 reads SQVTM; CDR2 reads ANQGSEA. CDR3 length: 13 residues. Trimming cost V 7 bases and J 4 bases, with 16 bases left between them. The CDR3 DNA reads as TGCAGCGGTCTCGGGCAGGGGAGCACTGAAGCTTTCTTT. It encodes CSGLGQGSTEAFF.

The CDR3 here is CSVVAGAVEQYF. The CDR3 DNA reads TGCAGCGTTGTAGCGGGAGCGGTCGAGCAGTACTTC. The genes are TRBV29-1 and TRBJ2-7; 9 bases match TRBD2. The CDR3 spans 12 residues. Germline V lookup: CDR1 SQVTM, CDR2 ANQGSEA. After removal of 4 bases from V and 6 bases from J, the junction contained 4 bases not matched to a gene.

The chain combines TRBV7-8 with TRBJ1-1; 11 bases fit TRBD1. V shed 2 bases and J 4 bases; nucleotides not matched to a gene: 9. This CDR3 region has 17 residues. The germline V gene has CDR1 SGHVS and CDR2 FQNEAQ. The DNA for the CDR3 is TGTGCCAGCAGCTTAAGGTTTGGACAGGGGGCTATCACTGAAGCTTTCTTT. As protein: CASSLRFGQGAITEAFF.

V is TRBV19 and J is TRBJ2-3, with D tentatively TRBD1 (7 bases). CDR1 LNHDA and CDR2 SQIVND come from the germline V gene (reference sequence). The V gene lost 10 bases and the J gene lost 0 bases, with 14 bases spanning the gap. CDR3 length: 14 residues. CDR3 protein: CATKTGTSTDTQYF. The CDR3, as DNA: TGTGCCACCAAGACAGGGACTAGCACAGATACGCAGTATTTT. Filled out from reference TRBV19 and TRBJ2-3, the complete variable domain reads DGGITQSPKYLFRKEGQNVTLSCEQNLNHDAMYWYRQDPGQGLRLIYYSQIVNDFQKGDIAEGYSVSREKKESFPLTVTSAQKNPTAFYLCATKTGTSTDTQYFGPGTRLTVL.

The sample holds a few counts of this clone. The V and J genes are TRBV7-3 and TRBJ2-2; possibly TRBD1 for D (5 bases). The CDR3 runs to 14 residues. Germline V CDR1 and CDR2: SGHTA, FQGTGA. V was clipped by 1 base and J by 6 bases, with 9 bases between them. The CDR3 spells CASSLIPGPGELFF. The CDR3 DNA follows: TGTGCCAGCAGCTTAATTCCAGGGCCCGGGGAGCTGTTTTTT. The whole variable domain, filled in from reference TRBV7-3 and TRBJ2-2, reads GAGVSQTPSNKVTEKGKYVELRCDPISGHTALYWYRQSLGQGPEFLIYFQGTGAADDSGLPNDRFFAVRPEGSVSTLKIQRTERGDSAVYLCASSLIPGPGELFFGEGSRLTVL.

Only one count was recorded for this clone. The chain couples TRBV27 to TRBJ1-1; 7 bases line up with TRBD1. Germline CDR1 is MNHEY and CDR2 is SMNVEV (reference sequence). V lost 6 bases to trimming and J lost 2 bases; unmatched junction nucleotides: 6. CDR3 size: 14 residues. CDR3 sequence (DNA): TGTGCCAGCAGCCGGGACAGCGCAAACACTGAAGCTTTCTTT. This gives the protein CASSRDSANTEAFF.

In DNA form, the CDR3 reads TGTGCCAGCAGCTTGGTGGGAGGAAGCACAGATACGCAGTATTTT. Translating gives CASSLVGGSTDTQYF. The chain uses TRBV5-6 and TRBJ2-3; maybe TRBD2 (6 bases). The V end lost 0 bases, the J end lost 0 bases, and 8 bases lay between the germline ends. From germline, CDR1 is SGHDT and CDR2 YYEEEE. This CDR3 spans 15 amino acids.

The chain links TRBV7-3 to TRBJ2-7; D is perhaps TRBD2 (7 bases). Deletions cut 1 base from V and 2 bases from J, with 12 bases between. This CDR3 is built from 15 residues. CDR1 and CDR2 from the germline V gene are SGHTA and FQGTGA. Written as DNA, the CDR3 is TGTGCCAGCAGCTTAAAGGGGGGGCGGACCTACGAGCAGTACTTC. This gives the protein CASSLKGGRTYEQYF.

J is TRBJ1-1 and V is TRBV18, with 7 bases lining up with TRBD1. CDR1 and CDR2 from the germline V gene are KGHSH and LQKENI. Trimming cost V 5 bases and J 3 bases; bases outside gene matches: 12. The length of the CDR3 is 16 residues. CDR3 amino acids: CASSVITQGFDTEAFF. The CDR3 nucleotides read TGTGCCAGCTCAGTGATCACACAGGGGTTTGACACTGAAGCTTTCTTT. Using reference TRBV18 and TRBJ1-1 for the parts outside the CDR3, the full variable domain is NAGVMQNPRHLVRRRGQEARLRCSPMKGHSHVYWYRQLPEEGLKFMVYLQKENIIDESGMPKERFSAEFPKEGPSILRIQQVVRGDSAAYFCASSVITQGFDTEAFFGQGTRLTVV.

The chain uses TRBV4-3 and TRBJ2-2; 7 bases line up with TRBD2. V lost 0 bases, J lost 3 bases, and 7 bases stayed unmatched. CDR1 is LGHNA and CDR2 is YSLEER in the germline V gene. There are 17 residues in the CDR3. CDR3 coding DNA: TGCGCCAGCAGCCAAGACGCGCGAGGGAGGGACACCGGGGAGCTGTTTTTT. Translation gives CASSQDARGRDTGELFF.

This clone occurred a few times. V usage is TRBV7-9 and J usage is TRBJ1-2; 9 bases agree with TRBD1. This CDR3 contains 14 residues. The V gene's germline CDR1 is SEHNR and CDR2 FQNEAQ (reference sequence). Trimming at V came to 8 bases and at J to 5 bases, leaving 9 bases not matched to a gene. The CDR3 region has the DNA TGTGCCAGCGGGGGACAGGGCCTGCAGTATGGCTACACCTTC. It encodes CASGGQGLQYGYTF.

The chain employs TRBV27 and TRBJ2-1; 7 bases are a match to TRBD2. The CDR3 contains 15 residues. Germline-derived CDR1 and CDR2 are MNHEY and SMNVEV (reference sequence). V trimming: 5 bases; J trimming: 8 bases; junction bases outside the gene matches: 12. CDR3 nucleotide sequence: TGTGCCAGCAGTCCCCTAGCGGACCACGGTCATGAGCAGTTCTTC. Encoded protein: CASSPLADHGHEQFF.

The chain carries TRBV6-1 and TRBJ1-5, with D perhaps matching TRBD1 (6 bases). V shed 1 base and J shed 2 bases, with 21 bases lying between them. Germline V CDR1 and CDR2: MNHNS, SASEGT. CDR3 length: 19 residues. For the CDR3, the DNA is TGTGCCAGCAGTGAAGGTTGGGGCTTACAGGGTCGTGGCAATCAGCCCCAGCATTTT. This gives the protein CASSEGWGLQGRGNQPQHF.